The next 27 T cell receptor beta chains were all read from a single sample in a study of blood T cell repertoires in COVID-19. TCRdb keeps only in-frame clones here, not all; method: immunoSEQ multiplex PCR. The sample lists 200,000 to 300,000 clones; around nine tenths were seen once. Sequenced input: peripheral blood. The receptors were gathered from a man aged 30 to 39 with COVID-19, enrolled during active disease.

The chain is built from TRBV6-5 and TRBJ1-5; maybe TRBD1 (5 bases). Per germline, CDR1 MNHEY and CDR2 SVGAGI. This CDR3 is built from 15 residues. V was clipped by 6 bases and J by 2 bases, with 14 bases between them. The CDR3 loop reads CASRPLRGGNQPQHF. CDR3 sequence (DNA): TGTGCCAGCAGACCACTCCGGGGGGGCAATCAGCCCCAGCATTTT.

A single count supports this clone. The chain is built from TRBV6-5 and TRBJ1-2; 8 bases map to TRBD1. The CDR3 runs 14 residues. The germline CDR1 and CDR2 sequences are MNHEY and SVGAGI. After removal of 5 bases from V and 5 bases from J, the junction contained 7 bases not matched to a gene. The CDR3 DNA reads TGTGCCAGCAGTATAGGGACAGGAGGATATGGCTACACCTTC. Its protein product is CASSIGTGGYGYTF.

The chain is built from TRBV6-5 and TRBJ1-1, with D maybe TRBD1 (5 bases). CDR3 length: 15 amino acids. Germline V lookup: CDR1 MNHEY, CDR2 SVGAGI. The V gene lost 2 bases and the J gene lost 2 bases, with 12 bases spanning the gap. The CDR3 nucleotides read TGTGCCAGCAGTTACGGGGCAGGAATAAACACTGAAGCTTTCTTT. Its translation is CASSYGAGINTEAFF.

This chain links TRBV2 with TRBJ2-1, with D perhaps TRBD2 (5 bases). The CDR3 loop spans 15 amino acids. V was pared by 1 base and J by 0 bases, with 7 bases between. Germline CDR1 reads SNHLY; CDR2 reads FYNNEI. The CDR3 DNA reads TGTGCCAGCAGTGAAGGCGGAGGCTCCTACAATGAGCAGTTCTTC. Translating it yields CASSEGGGSYNEQFF.

This sequence joins TRBV5-1 and TRBJ2-7; D may be TRBD1 (5 bases). This CDR3 comprises 14 residues. CDR1 is SGHRS, CDR2 YFSETQ, per germline. Trimming left V 2 bases short and J 0 bases short, with 9 bases between. In DNA form, the CDR3 reads TGCGCCAGCAGCTTTACGACAGACTCCTACGAGCAGTACTTC. Translating it yields CASSFTTDSYEQYF.

The chain joins TRBV11-2 to TRBJ1-2; 8 nucleotides match TRBD1. The germline CDR1 and CDR2 sequences are SGHAT and FQNNGV. The V gene end was trimmed by 0 bases and the J gene end by 4 bases; junction bases not matched to a gene: 10. The CDR3 runs to 17 residues. The CDR3 region is CASSLERAGGTGYGYTF. In DNA form, the CDR3 reads TGTGCCAGCAGCTTAGAACGTGCGGGTGGGACAGGCTATGGCTACACCTTC.

This chain links TRBV28 with TRBJ1-2, with 7 bases that match TRBD1. Germline V gives CDR1 MDHEN, CDR2 SYDVKM. The CDR3 is 18 amino acids. Unmatched junction bases numbered 15, after V lost 5 bases and J lost 0 bases. CDR3 in DNA: TGTGCCAGCAGTACAGTCACCGGGACAGTTGGTTCTAACTATGGCTACACCTTC. It specifies CASSTVTGTVGSNYGYTF.

J is TRBJ1-6 and V is TRBV9; 7 bases match TRBD1. J gave up 7 bases and V 4 bases, and 8 bases lay outside the gene matches. The length of the CDR3 is 15 residues. Germline V lookup: CDR1 SGDLS, CDR2 YYNGEE. The CDR3 loop reads CASSSGQEVNSPLHF. The CDR3 nucleotides are TGTGCCAGCAGCTCCGGACAGGAAGTGAATTCACCCCTCCACTTT.

The chain carries TRBV12-3 or TRBV12-4 and TRBJ1-1, with D uncertain. The V end lost 5 bases, the J end lost 3 bases, and 7 bases lay between the germline ends. The CDR3 has 12 residues. CDR3 sequence: CASSRGYTEAFF. For the CDR3, the DNA is TGTGCCAGCAGTCGGGGATACACTGAAGCTTTCTTT.

The J gene is TRBJ1-2, the V gene TRBV3-1 (or the pseudogene TRBV3-2); TRBD1 matches 7 bases. The CDR3 runs 15 residues. V shed 0 bases, J shed 8 bases, and the junction held 9 bases outside the gene matches. CDR1 LGHDT and CDR2 YNNKEL come from the germline V gene (reference sequence). In DNA form, the CDR3 reads TGTGCCAGCAGCCAAGATAGGACAGGAGTTCGGGGCTACACCTTC. Translated: CASSQDRTGVRGYTF.

This chain uses TRBV7-9 with TRBJ1-2, with a possible D match to TRBD1 (6 bases). The V end was cut by 1 base, the J end by 6 bases, with 15 bases between. This CDR3 is built from 15 residues. Germline CDR1 SEHNR, CDR2 FQNEAQ (reference sequence). CDR3 sequence: CASSLVDSDWDGYTF. In nucleotides, the CDR3 is TGTGCCAGCAGCTTAGTGGACAGCGACTGGGATGGCTACACCTTC.

This clone was observed a handful of times. Different DNA sequences within this sample yield the same CDR3. The genes are TRBV9 and TRBJ2-1; D gene unclear. The CDR3 runs 15 residues. Trimming stripped 2 bases from V and 0 bases from J, with 9 bases between. CDR1 is SGDLS and CDR2 is YYNGEE in the germline V gene. The CDR3 region has the DNA TGTGCCAGCAGCGTTTCACTAAGCTCCTACAATGAGCAGTTCTTC. It is translated as CASSVSLSSYNEQFF.

The chain uses TRBV10-3 and TRBJ2-3; tentatively, D is TRBD2 (6 bases). Germline CDR1 and CDR2: ENHRY and SYGVKD. CDR3 length equals 17 residues. V was shortened by 3 bases and J by 2 bases, with 18 bases between the two germline ends. Written as DNA, the CDR3 is TGTGCCATCAGTGATATAGTAGCCTCGGGGGACACAGATACGCAGTATTTT. It codes for CAISDIVASGDTDTQYF.

The chain recombines TRBV11-2 with TRBJ2-3, with D perhaps matching TRBD2 (6 bases). This CDR3 is built from 15 residues. The germline V gene has CDR1 SGHAT and CDR2 FQNNGV. Trimming took 5 bases from V and 5 from J, leaving 17 bases between them. CDR3 loop: CASSHVRGTRDTQYF. For the CDR3, the DNA is TGTGCCAGCAGCCACGTACGGGGGACGCGAGATACGCAGTATTTT.

Only one count was recorded for this clone. V and J are TRBV30 and TRBJ1-4, with D possibly being TRBD1 (5 bases). Germline CDR1 is GTSNPN and CDR2 is SVGIG (reference sequence). With 2 bases removed from V and 9 bases from J, the gap between germline ends came to 16 bases. The CDR3 covers 14 residues. CDR3 protein: CAWSIIQGTQKLFF. In DNA form, the CDR3 reads TGTGCCTGGAGTATAATTCAGGGAACGCAAAAACTGTTTTTT.

The chain carries TRBV7-6 and TRBJ1-3, with a possible D match to TRBD1 (5 bases). The V gene lost 3 bases and the J gene lost 0 bases, with 9 bases spanning the gap. Germline V gene data show CDR1 as SGHVS and CDR2 as FNYEAQ. The CDR3 length is 15 residues. This CDR3 is CASSFLDTSGNTIYF. The CDR3 bases are TGTGCCAGCAGCTTTTTGGACACCTCTGGAAACACCATATATTTT.

The genes are TRBV11-2 and TRBJ2-3, with D possibly matching TRBD1 (5 bases). From germline, CDR1 is SGHAT and CDR2 FQNNGV. The CDR3 runs 17 residues. The V gene lost 2 bases and the J gene lost 0 bases, with 15 bases spanning the gap. The DNA for the CDR3 is TGTGCCAGCAGCTTAAACCCCCGACAGACTAGCACAGATACGCAGTATTTT. Translated, it gives CASSLNPRQTSTDTQYF.

Notes on this clone: Other nucleotide sequences in the sample specify the same CDR3. This rearrangement joins TRBV18 to TRBJ1-5; perhaps TRBD1 as D (5 bases). Per germline, CDR1 KGHSH and CDR2 LQKENI. Trimming took 0 bases from V and 4 from J, leaving 7 bases between them. CDR3 size: 14 residues. In DNA, the CDR3 is TGTGCCAGCTCACCACCCGGGGGAAATCAGCCCCAGCATTTT. This encodes CASSPPGGNQPQHF.

The V gene is TRBV28, the J gene TRBJ2-7; D possibly corresponds to TRBD1 (5 bases). Germline CDR1 and CDR2: MDHEN and SYDVKM. The CDR3 totals 13 residues. Trimming took off 6 bases at V and 0 bases at J, with 9 bases between the two ends. CDR3 amino acids: CASSLTVSYEQYF. In nucleotides, the CDR3 is TGTGCCAGCAGCTTGACAGTCTCCTACGAGCAGTACTTC. The variable domain in full, with the rest retrieved from reference TRBV28 and TRBJ2-7, is DVKVTQSSRYLVKRTGEKVFLECVQDMDHENMFWYRQDPGLGLRLIYFSYDVKMKEKGDIPEGYSVSREKKERFSLILESASTNQTSMYLCASSLTVSYEQYFGPGTRLTVT.

This clone was detected only a few times. The V call is TRBV15, the J call TRBJ1-3; D possibly corresponds to TRBD1 (5 bases). From germline, CDR1 is LNHNV and CDR2 YYDKDF (reference sequence). CDR3 length equals 16 residues. Trimming stripped 1 base from V and 0 bases from J, with 10 bases between. CDR3 in amino acids: CATSRGQGSSGNTIYF. The CDR3 nucleotides are TGTGCCACCAGCAGAGGCCAGGGTTCCTCTGGAAACACCATATATTTT.

The chain uses TRBV6-4 and TRBJ1-1, with 7 bases aligning to TRBD1. The germline CDR1 and CDR2 sequences are MRHNA and SNTAGT. J was trimmed by 2 bases and V by 0 bases; bases with no gene match: 9. The CDR3 spans 17 residues. The CDR3 nucleotides are TGTGCCAGCAGTGACTCAACAGGGGCCGACCTCAACACTGAAGCTTTCTTT. Protein: CASSDSTGADLNTEAFF.

The chain is built from TRBV25-1 and TRBJ1-6, with D perhaps matching TRBD1 (5 bases). Germline CDR1 and CDR2: MGHDK and SYGVNS. The CDR3 is made up of 15 amino acids. The germline V and J ends were trimmed by 6 bases and 2 bases, with 11 bases remaining between them. The CDR3 nucleotides read TGTGCCAGCAGGAGGCAGGGAACCTATAATTCACCCCTCCACTTT. Translating it yields CASRRQGTYNSPLHF.

This clone was seen once. The genes are TRBV10-3 and TRBJ1-1, with no clear D. Trimming removed 4 bases from V and 1 base from J, with 10 bases in between. The germline gives CDR1 ENHRY, CDR2 SYGVKD. This CDR3 spans 14 amino acids. The CDR3 DNA is TGTGCCATCAGTGGAGGGTGGGGGAACACTGAAGCTTTCTTT. Amino acids: CAISGGWGNTEAFF.

The rearrangement joins TRBV10-3 to TRBJ2-7; D is perhaps TRBD2 (7 bases). Germline lookup yields CDR1 ENHRY and CDR2 SYGVKD. With 4 bases removed from V and 1 base from J, the gap between germline ends came to 17 bases. CDR3 length equals 16 residues. CDR3 loop: CAISAPRGGGSYEQYF. The CDR3 nucleotides are TGTGCCATCAGTGCCCCGAGGGGAGGGGGGTCCTACGAGCAGTACTTC.

The CDR3 loop reads CASSVALGYEQYF. In nucleotides, the CDR3 is TGTGCCAGCAGCGTAGCACTAGGTTACGAGCAGTACTTC. The chain has TRBV9 and TRBJ2-7, with D possibly TRBD2 on 5 matching bases. The CDR3 covers 13 residues. Germline lookup yields CDR1 SGDLS and CDR2 YYNGEE. Trimming pared 0 bases from V and 4 bases from J, leaving 8 bases between.

This clone was seen a few times. CDR3 loop: CASSAGQGVYNEQFF. The CDR3 DNA follows: TGTGCCAGCAGCGCGGGACAGGGAGTATACAATGAGCAGTTCTTC. This rearrangement joins TRBV7-3 to TRBJ2-1; 9 bases map to TRBD1. Germline V gene sequence: CDR1 SGHTA, CDR2 FQGTGA. V gave up 5 bases and J gave up 4 bases; unmatched junction bases: 6. The CDR3 sequence is 15 residues long.

The V gene is TRBV10-3, the J gene TRBJ1-6; D is unresolved. Germline-derived CDR1 and CDR2 are ENHRY and SYGVKD. V was clipped by 7 bases and J by 6 bases, with 13 bases between them. The CDR3 length is 14 residues. The CDR3 DNA sequence: TGTGCCATCACGCCAGATGGCGGTAATTCACCCCTCCACTTT. Translation: CAITPDGGNSPLHF.